This T cell receptor (beta chain) was recorded in a study of blood T cell repertoires in COVID-19. TCRdb's table, derived via immunoSEQ multiplex PCR, lists solely in-frame clones and lacks some. The sample has 150,000 to 200,000 clones, approximately 82% seen once; the top ten hold more than 4.5%. Trimming pared 2 bases from V and 2 bases from J, leaving 11 bases between. The CDR3 length is 15 residues. The germline V gene has CDR1 SGHRS and CDR2 YFSETQ. The sequenced sample consisted of PBMCs or T cells enriched from blood (not recorded which). The J gene is TRBJ1-3, the V gene TRBV5-1; no clear D. The sequence was obtained from a woman aged 55-70 years with acute COVID-19. The CDR3 region is CASSFAAGAGNTIYF. As DNA, the CDR3 is TGCGCCAGCAGCTTTGCGGCGGGCGCTGGAAACACCATATATTTT.